These 22 T cell receptor beta chains originate from one sample sequenced in a study of patients and donors after allogeneic stem cell transplantation. One entry per CDR3 protein, called by TCRdb with MiXCR from the RT-PCR reads. The table has over 150,000 distinct CDR3 sequences, around two fifths seen once; the top ten hold less than 40%. The sequenced sample was blood, either unsorted or a sorted T cell fraction (not recorded which). Receptors were obtained from a human donor who was either an allogeneic HSCT recipient or a stem cell or donor lymphocyte infusion donor (not recorded which). It is not recorded whose cells these are; they may come from a transplant donor.

The CDR3 protein is CSADSSYNEQFF. DNA of the CDR3: TGCAGCGCCGACAGTTCCTACAATGAGCAGTTCTTC. V gene TRBV29-1 combines with J gene TRBJ2-1, with TRBD1 as a possible D gene (5 bases). Between the trimmed V and J ends, which lost 7 bases and 1 base, there was a span of 8 bases. CDR3 length: 12 residues. CDR1 is SQVTM and CDR2 is ANQGSEA in the germline V gene.

This sequence joins TRBV6-2 or TRBV6-3 and TRBJ1-2; 8 nucleotides agree with TRBD1. The CDR3 length is 13 residues. Trimming took 2 bases from V and 8 from J; bases not matched to a gene: 4. Germline CDR1 MNHEY, CDR2 SVGEGT. CDR3 nucleotide sequence: TGTGCCAGCAGTTACGGCGGGACAGGCGGCTACACCTTC. Translating gives CASSYGGTGGYTF.

V and J are TRBV20-1 and TRBJ2-7, with D tentatively TRBD2 (5 bases). Germline CDR1 reads DFQATT; CDR2 reads SNEGSKA (reference sequence). V lost 0 bases to trimming and J lost 4 bases, with 13 bases between them. This CDR3 is built from 14 residues. Written as DNA, the CDR3 is TGCAGTGCTAGAGATTGGAGGACGGATTACGAGCAGTACTTC. Translated: CSARDWRTDYEQYF.

This chain uses TRBV28 with TRBJ2-3, with unresolved D. Germline V CDR1 and CDR2: MDHEN, SYDVKM. This CDR3 comprises 12 residues. Between the trimmed V and J ends, which lost 6 bases and 6 bases, there was a span of 10 bases. As DNA, the CDR3 is TGTGCCAGCAGCGGCCCATGGGATACGCAGTATTTT. It translates to CASSGPWDTQYF.

This clonotype has a handful of counts. The chain recombines TRBV14 with TRBJ2-1; D is unresolved. Trimming cost V 8 bases and J 6 bases, with 11 bases left between them. The CDR3 runs 12 residues. Germline V lookup: CDR1 SGHDN, CDR2 FVKESK. Here the CDR3 reads CASGRAPNEQFF. The CDR3 bases are TGTGCCAGCGGCCGGGCGCCCAATGAGCAGTTCTTC.

V usage is TRBV7-9 and J usage is TRBJ1-5; TRBD1 matches at 9 bases. In germline, CDR1 is SEHNR, CDR2 FQNEAQ (reference sequence). This CDR3 is 17 amino acids long. V dropped 5 bases and J dropped 4; count of bases not matched to a gene: 12. CDR3 nucleotide sequence: TGTGCCAGCAGCCGTATCACAGGGGGCCAATGGAATCAGCCCCAGCATTTT. This sequence encodes CASSRITGGQWNQPQHF.

V and J are TRBV2 and TRBJ1-2; 8 bases map to TRBD1. V lost 4 bases to trimming and J lost 4 bases; unmatched junction nucleotides: 5. The germline V gene has CDR1 SNHLY and CDR2 FYNNEI. The CDR3 totals 14 residues. The CDR3 DNA is TGTGCCAGCAGTGCCAGGGGGCATAGCTATGGCTACACCTTC. Translation gives CASSARGHSYGYTF.

This clonotype came up many times. This chain connects TRBV15 to TRBJ1-2; 8 bases align to TRBD1. The germline gives CDR1 LNHNV, CDR2 YYDKDF (reference sequence). J gave up 0 bases and V 3 bases, and 3 bases lay outside the gene matches. The CDR3 loop spans 15 amino acids. The CDR3 DNA follows: TGTGCCACCAGCAGTCGACAGGGGTCTAACTATGGCTACACCTTC. Amino acids: CATSSRQGSNYGYTF.

This clonotype was counted only a few times. The V gene is TRBV5-1, the J gene TRBJ1-2; no reliable D call. In germline, CDR1 is SGHRS, CDR2 YFSETQ. The V and J ends lost 0 bases and 2 bases respectively, with 5 bases between them. The CDR3 covers 13 residues. The CDR3 reads CASSLGKNYGYTF. In DNA form, the CDR3 reads TGCGCCAGCAGCTTGGGCAAAAACTATGGCTACACCTTC.

The chain has TRBV3-1 and TRBJ2-3; 10 positions match TRBD2. This CDR3 spans 22 amino acids. The V and J ends lost 0 bases and 0 bases, in that order; junction bases with no gene match: 18. Looked up from germline, CDR1 is LGHDT and CDR2 is YNNKEL (reference sequence). The CDR3 nucleotides read TGTGCCAGCAGCCAAGAGGGACTAGCGATGGTGGCTTCGACGGAGAGCACAGATACGCAGTATTTT. Amino acids: CASSQEGLAMVASTESTDTQYF.

This clonotype was observed a few times. The gene calls are TRBV6-1 and TRBJ1-1; TRBD1 matches 7 bases. Germline trimming cut 7 bases from V and 4 bases from J; bases unmatched to any gene: 9. The germline V gene has CDR1 MNHNS and CDR2 SASEGT. CDR3 length equals 14 residues. This CDR3 reads CASNLGTVLTEAFF. CDR3 bases: TGTGCCAGCAATCTAGGGACAGTCCTCACTGAAGCTTTCTTT.

The chain recombines TRBV12-3 or TRBV12-4 with TRBJ2-7, with 9 nucleotides matching TRBD2. The CDR3 runs 14 residues. V trimming: 5 bases; J trimming: 4 bases; junction bases outside the gene matches: 6. The CDR3 reads CASSTTSGPYEQYF. CDR3 sequence (DNA): TGTGCCAGCAGTACTACTAGCGGGCCGTACGAGCAGTACTTC.

The chain uses TRBV5-6 and TRBJ1-2; no clear D gene. Per germline, CDR1 SGHDT and CDR2 YYEEEE. The V end was cut by 0 bases, the J end by 1 base, with 4 bases between. This CDR3 has 13 amino acids. CDR3 in amino acids: CASSLAVNYGYTF. In DNA, the CDR3 is TGTGCCAGCAGCTTGGCGGTTAACTATGGCTACACCTTC.

The J gene is TRBJ2-3, the V gene TRBV7-2; D not resolved. Germline CDR1 reads SGHTA; CDR2 reads FQGNSA. V gave up 3 bases and J gave up 6 bases, with 16 bases separating them. The CDR3 covers 15 residues. CDR3 in DNA: TGTGCCAGCAGCTTGGGTCCCGCCCAATATGATACGCAGTATTTT. It is translated as CASSLGPAQYDTQYF.

The table lists this clonotype with a few counts. The chain combines TRBV27 with TRBJ1-1; D unresolved. CDR3 length: 13 residues. Germline V gene sequence: CDR1 MNHEY, CDR2 SMNVEV (reference sequence). Trimming stripped 7 bases from V and 10 bases from J, with 19 bases between. For the CDR3, the DNA is TGTGCCAGCACTCCTCCCCAGTTACCGGGAGCTTTCTTT. Its translation is CASTPPQLPGAFF.

In its sample, this clonotype was seen a few times. The chain is built from TRBV9 and TRBJ1-5; 7 bases are shared with TRBD1. V shed 7 bases and J 3 bases; nucleotides not matched to a gene: 1. This CDR3 region has 12 residues. Germline CDR1 SGDLS, CDR2 YYNGEE. CDR3 amino acids: CASGTANQPQHF. Written as DNA, the CDR3 is TGTGCCAGCGGGACAGCCAATCAGCCCCAGCATTTT.

The chain combines TRBV10-2 with TRBJ2-7; 7 positions agree with TRBD1. The CDR3 extends over 15 amino acids. V shed 3 bases, J shed 0 bases, and the junction held 5 bases outside the gene matches. Germline V gene data show CDR1 as WSHSY and CDR2 as SAAADI. CDR3: CASSDVQGPSYEQYF. The CDR3 nucleotides are TGCGCCAGCAGTGACGTACAGGGGCCCTCCTACGAGCAGTACTTC.

The chain carries TRBV12-3 or TRBV12-4 and TRBJ1-2; TRBD1 aligns across 7 bases. The CDR3 is 14 amino acids. Germline trimming cut 8 bases from V and 4 bases from J; bases unmatched to any gene: 10. CDR3 DNA: TGTGCCAGCGGGCAAACAGGGGCGGTCTATGGCTACACCTTC. This codes for CASGQTGAVYGYTF.

The V and J genes are TRBV7-2 and TRBJ2-5; D not resolved. The germline V gene encodes CDR1 SGHTA and CDR2 FQGNSA. V was cut by 5 bases and J by 4 bases, with 11 bases left in between. This CDR3 spans 13 amino acids. CDR3 loop: CASSRNLPETQYF. In DNA form, the CDR3 reads TGTGCCAGCAGCCGTAACCTTCCAGAGACCCAGTACTTC.

A few counts support this clonotype. In DNA form, the CDR3 reads TGCAGCGTTGAAGAAGGCGACAGGCTAAATTCACCCCTCCACTTT. Protein: CSVEEGDRLNSPLHF. The chain combines TRBV29-1 with TRBJ1-6, with TRBD1 as a possible D gene (6 bases). There are 15 residues in the CDR3. Germline V lookup: CDR1 SQVTM, CDR2 ANQGSEA. Trimming removed 0 bases at V and 7 bases at J, with 13 bases between.

The J gene is TRBJ1-1, the V gene TRBV12-3 or TRBV12-4; TRBD1 is a possible D gene (5 bases). This CDR3 has 14 residues. V lost 5 bases and J 5 bases, leaving 15 bases between the germline ends. The CDR3 coding sequence is TGTGCCAGCAGTCTTGGTGGCAGGGCGACTGAAGCTTTCTTT. This translates into CASSLGGRATEAFF.

The rearrangement uses TRBV27 and TRBJ2-7; TRBD1 aligns across 7 bases. CDR1 MNHEY and CDR2 SMNVEV come from the germline V gene (reference sequence). CDR3 length: 13 amino acids. The J segment lost 2 bases and the V segment lost 4 bases, leaving 2 bases of the junction unmatched. The CDR3 is CASSWTGTYEQYF. CDR3 DNA sequence: TGTGCCAGCAGTTGGACAGGAACCTACGAGCAGTACTTC.